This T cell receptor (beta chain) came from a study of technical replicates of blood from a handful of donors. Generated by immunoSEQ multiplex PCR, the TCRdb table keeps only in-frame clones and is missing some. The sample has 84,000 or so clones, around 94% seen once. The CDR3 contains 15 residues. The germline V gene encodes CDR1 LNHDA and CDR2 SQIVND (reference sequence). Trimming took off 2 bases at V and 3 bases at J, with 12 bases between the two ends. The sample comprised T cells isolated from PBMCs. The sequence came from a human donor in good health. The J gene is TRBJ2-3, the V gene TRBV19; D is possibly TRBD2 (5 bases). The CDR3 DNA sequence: TGTGCCAGTAGTATATCCGGGGTTTTGACAGATACGCAGTATTTT. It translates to CASSISGVLTDTQYF.